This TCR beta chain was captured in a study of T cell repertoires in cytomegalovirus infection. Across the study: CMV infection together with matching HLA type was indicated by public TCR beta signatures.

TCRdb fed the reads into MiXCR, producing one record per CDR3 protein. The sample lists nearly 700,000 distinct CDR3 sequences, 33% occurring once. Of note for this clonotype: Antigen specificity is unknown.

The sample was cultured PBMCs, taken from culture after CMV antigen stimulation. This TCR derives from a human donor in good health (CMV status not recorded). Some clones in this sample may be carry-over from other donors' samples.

CDR3: CASSQIWGAEAFF. The DNA of the CDR3 is TGTGCCAGCAGTCAAATATGGGGTGCTGAAGCTTTCTTT. The chain carries TRBV12-3 or TRBV12-4 and TRBJ1-1, with unresolved D. Trimming removed 5 bases at V and 6 bases at J, with 13 bases between. The CDR3 spans 13 residues.